Included here is one T cell receptor beta chain sequence, with context. Its specificity is unknown. As processed by the authors: Filtering differed because ImmunoSEQ produced junction-only sequences that carried no quality scores. Here immunoSEQ multiplex PCR was the method, and the copy in TCRdb shows in-frame clones only, minus some. V and J calls and clone size follow that table, whereas D and trimming were derived from the DNA. The sample has about 580,000 clones, 95% to 98% seen once. The sample is drawn from a study of shared clonotypes between healthy human individuals. Whole-study results and caveats: Sequencing depth was expected to influence donor clonotype sharing. The diversity represented, both genetic and in exposure history, was limited by few donors. Even with large depth, rarefaction showed that sorted-subset sequencing was incomplete.

Terminally differentiated effector memory CD45RA+ cells were excluded from the naive CD8 cells, which were CD45RO-negative and positively selected for CCR7. CDR3 size: 13 residues. V shed 6 bases, J shed 7 bases, and the junction held 8 bases outside the gene matches. CDR1 SQVTM and CDR2 ANQGSEA come from the germline V gene. The rearrangement links TRBV29-1 to TRBJ2-1, with TRBD2 matching over 8 bases. The sequenced sample consisted of naive CD8+ T cells sorted from blood. This receptor was identified in a man younger than 45 in good health. The CDR3 coding sequence is TGCAGCGTCGCGGGACTAGACCTTAATGAGCAGTTCTTC. Amino acid sequence: CSVAGLDLNEQFF.